These 18 T cell receptor beta chains share one sample of origin, sequenced in a study of blood T cells in healthy people across ages. Primers used in a second PCR of roughly 6 to 12 cycles were a sample-barcoded 5' primer and a J-beta primer mix. TCRdb ran MiXCR on the 5' RACE reads and lists one entry per CDR3 protein. The profile shows about 1.4 million distinct CDR3 sequences, around 55% of them singletons. The specimen sequenced was blood. These receptors originate from a man aged 18 to 29 in good health.

There are a few counts of this clonotype. This chain joins TRBV20-1 and TRBJ2-5; D is perhaps TRBD2 (6 bases). CDR3 length: 14 amino acids. The germline gives CDR1 DFQATT, CDR2 SNEGSKA (reference sequence). The germline V and J ends were trimmed by 2 bases and 4 bases, with 14 bases remaining between them. The CDR3 loop reads CSARPGGAGETQYF. As DNA, the CDR3 is TGCAGTGCTAGACCCGGCGGGGCTGGAGAGACCCAGTACTTC.

V is TRBV6-5 and J is TRBJ2-6; D remains unclear. Per germline, CDR1 MNHEY and CDR2 SVGAGI. CDR3 size: 16 residues. Trimming removed 4 bases at V and 4 bases at J, with 14 bases between. The CDR3 DNA reads as TGTGCCAGCAGTTTGAAGGCTTTTGGAGGGGCCAACGTCCTGACTTTC. This encodes CASSLKAFGGANVLTF.

The chain joins TRBV12-3 or TRBV12-4 to TRBJ1-5; D possibly corresponds to TRBD1 (5 bases). The end of the DNA is better explained by TRBJ2-3, so the J call may be wrong. The CDR3 sequence is 14 residues long. The CDR3: CASSFGQGSQPQYF. As DNA, the CDR3 is TGTGCCAGCAGTTTCGGGCAGGGTAGTCAGCCCCAGTATTTT.

This clonotype appeared a few times. J is TRBJ2-5 and V is TRBV7-9, with D unresolved. Germline V gives CDR1 SEHNR, CDR2 FQNEAQ (reference sequence). The CDR3 runs 13 residues. V was pared by 4 bases and J by 1 base, with 7 bases between. CDR3 amino acids: CASSSWSQETQYF. CDR3 coding DNA: TGTGCCAGCAGCTCTTGGAGCCAAGAGACCCAGTACTTC.

The genes are TRBV29-1 and TRBJ1-1; D is unresolved. The V gene lost 7 bases and the J gene lost 4 bases, with 10 bases spanning the gap. The germline V gene encodes CDR1 SQVTM and CDR2 ANQGSEA. The CDR3 loop spans 11 amino acids. CDR3 nucleotide sequence: TGCAGCGGTACCCCGACCACTGAAGCTTTCTTT. Its protein product is CSGTPTTEAFF.

This rearrangement joins TRBV7-2 to TRBJ2-1; D not resolved. The V end was cut by 5 bases, the J end by 7 bases, with 18 bases between. Germline V gene sequence: CDR1 SGHTA, CDR2 FQGNSA. The CDR3 is 15 residues long. The CDR3 DNA follows: TGTGCCAGCAGCCAGGACGGAAGGCTTTCAAATGAGCAGTTCTTC. It codes for CASSQDGRLSNEQFF.

This clonotype appeared a few times. The rearrangement joins TRBV9 to TRBJ2-5, with 7 bases lining up with TRBD1. This CDR3 is 15 amino acids long. The germline V gene has CDR1 SGDLS and CDR2 YYNGEE. After removal of 3 bases from V and 2 bases from J, the junction contained 7 bases not matched to a gene. The CDR3 region has the DNA TGTGCCAGCAGCGGCTCCGGGACAGTGCAAGAGACCCAGTACTTC. This sequence encodes CASSGSGTVQETQYF.

This clonotype was counted between two and nine times. The gene calls are TRBV29-1 and TRBJ1-1, with 7 nucleotides matching TRBD1. Germline-derived CDR1 and CDR2 are SQVTM and ANQGSEA. Trimming took 5 bases from V and 0 from J; bases not matched to a gene: 12. The CDR3 has 16 residues. CDR3 DNA: TGCAGCGTTACCCACCTGACAGGGAGGATGAACACTGAAGCTTTCTTT. It codes for CSVTHLTGRMNTEAFF.

This clonotype was found once. J is TRBJ2-1 and V is TRBV6-5; D ambiguous. The CDR3 has 15 amino acids. Germline CDR1 and CDR2: MNHEY and SVGAGI. The V end was cut by 2 bases, the J end by 5 bases, with 13 bases between. CDR3 sequence reads: CASSYRAYGDNEQFF. Written as DNA, the CDR3 is TGTGCCAGCAGTTACAGGGCTTATGGGGACAATGAGCAGTTCTTC.

This chain joins TRBV7-2 and TRBJ2-5, with D possibly TRBD1 on 8 matching bases. Germline values: CDR1 SGHTA, CDR2 FQGNSA. This CDR3 region has 12 residues. V lost 4 bases and J 11 bases, leaving 14 bases between the germline ends. CDR3 loop: CASSWTGREQYF. For the CDR3, the DNA is TGTGCCAGCAGCTGGACAGGGAGGGAGCAGTACTTC.

This chain uses TRBV6-2 or TRBV6-3 with TRBJ2-3; 8 positions agree with TRBD1. The germline V gene has CDR1 MNHEY and CDR2 SVGEGT. Trimming removed 6 bases from V and 2 bases from J; junction bases left unmatched: 7. The CDR3 totals 15 residues. CDR3 region: CASSQTGGFTDTQYF. CDR3 bases: TGTGCCAGCAGCCAAACAGGGGGATTCACAGATACGCAGTATTTT.

The rearrangement joins TRBV4-1 to TRBJ2-1; D call uncertain. Germline V gives CDR1 MGHRA, CDR2 YSYEKL. This CDR3 contains 14 residues. Trimming took 0 bases from V and 5 from J, leaving 8 bases between them. The CDR3 here is CASSQETYHNEQFF. The CDR3 bases are TGCGCCAGCAGCCAAGAGACTTACCACAATGAGCAGTTCTTC.

The V gene is TRBV7-6, the J gene TRBJ2-2; 9 bases match TRBD1. Germline V CDR1 and CDR2: SGHVS, FNYEAQ. This CDR3 comprises 17 residues. Losses at the gene ends were 3 bases for V and 5 bases for J; bases not matched to a gene: 10. The CDR3 loop reads CASSFDAGQGDTGELFF. CDR3 bases: TGTGCCAGCAGCTTCGATGCGGGACAGGGAGATACCGGGGAGCTGTTTTTT.

The CDR3 nucleotides read TGCAGTGCTAGACGACTTGGGGACGAGCAGTACTTC. Its protein product is CSARRLGDEQYF. The genes are TRBV20-1 and TRBJ2-5; no firm D call. The J call may be in error: the DNA end matches TRBJ2-7 better. Germline CDR1 reads DFQATT; CDR2 reads SNEGSKA (reference sequence). The CDR3 is made up of 12 amino acids.

This clonotype has just a few counts. The rearrangement links TRBV5-4 to TRBJ2-6, with D possibly being TRBD1 or TRBD2 (5 bases each). The CDR3 loop spans 19 amino acids. Germline V gene data show CDR1 as SGHNT and CDR2 as YYREEE (reference sequence). V was trimmed by 4 bases and J by 3 bases, leaving 23 bases between them. CDR3 loop: CASSPRRDGLQYGANVLTF. In nucleotides, the CDR3 is TGTGCCAGCAGCCCTCGCCGGGACGGACTCCAGTATGGGGCCAACGTCCTGACTTTC.

The chain couples TRBV25-1 to TRBJ2-1; 13 bases are a match to TRBD2. The J call may be mistaken, given a closer DNA end match to TRBJ2-7. CDR3 size: 17 residues. Germline lookup yields CDR1 MGHDK and CDR2 SYGVNS. CDR3 sequence: CASSGRTSGSSYNEQYF. In nucleotides, the CDR3 is TGTGCCAGCAGTGGACGGACTAGCGGGAGCTCCTACAATGAGCAGTACTTC.

The rearrangement uses TRBV6-2 or TRBV6-3 and TRBJ2-1; D unclear. Trimming removed 6 bases at V and 4 bases at J, with 19 bases between. From germline, CDR1 is MNHEY and CDR2 SVGEGT. The CDR3 is made up of 16 amino acids. The CDR3 reads CASRLIKDGDYNEQFF. The CDR3 nucleotides are TGTGCCAGCAGACTAATCAAGGATGGGGATTACAATGAGCAGTTCTTC.

The chain has TRBV7-9 and TRBJ2-5, with unresolved D. Germline V lookup: CDR1 SEHNR, CDR2 FQNEAQ (reference sequence). The CDR3 runs to 13 residues. V lost 6 bases and J 4 bases, leaving 12 bases between the germline ends. The CDR3 sequence is CASSPRSSETQYF. The CDR3 DNA follows: TGTGCCAGCAGTCCTCGGAGCTCAGAGACCCAGTACTTC.